A selection of T cell receptor beta chains follows, all from one sample in a study of beta chain features in type 1 diabetes. The table came from immunoSEQ multiplex PCR; TCRdb's copy has only in-frame clones and leaves some out. The data hold under 450,000 clones, with roughly 14% observed a single time. Sequenced sample: naive CD4+ T cells from blood. These receptors came from a man aged 25 to 40 in good health. Each CDR3 is given with its conserved first and last residue. D genes are given only for firm matches. A clone size is listed for some rows: how often the clone was seen (once, few, many), or a class if it is expanded.

TRBV18,few,TRBJ2-3,.,12,CASSPQGNTQYF,TGTGCCAGCTCACCACAGGGGAATACGCAGTATTTT
TRBV6-5,.,TRBJ2-5,.,12,CASSYSKETQYF,TGTGCCAGCAGTTACTCGAAGGAGACCCAGTACTTC
TRBV6-5,.,TRBJ2-7,.,13,CASRRGAEAEQYF,TGTGCCAGCAGAAGGGGGGCGGAGGCCGAGCAGTACTTC
TRBV11-2,few,TRBJ2-7,.,13,CASSLVDRAEQYF,TGTGCCAGCAGCTTAGTGGACAGAGCCGAGCAGTACTTC
TRBV19,.,TRBJ2-1,TRBD1,15,CASSKTGDPYNEQFF,TGTGCCAGTAGTAAAACAGGGGACCCTTACAATGAGCAGTTCTTC
TRBV20-1,.,TRBJ2-7,.,11,CSAEYSDEQYF,TGCAGTGCCGAATATAGCGACGAGCAGTACTTC
TRBV7-9,few,TRBJ2-5,TRBD2,17,CASSLEGLARKQETQYF,TGTGCCAGCAGCTTGGAGGGACTAGCGAGAAAGCAAGAGACCCAGTACTTC
TRBV5-4,few,TRBJ2-5,TRBD2,16,CASSPRLAGGEETQYF,TGTGCCAGCAGCCCGAGACTAGCGGGGGGAGAAGAGACCCAGTACTTC
TRBV10-3,few,TRBJ2-7,.,13,CAIRLQGSYEQYF,TGTGCCATCAGATTACAGGGCTCCTACGAGCAGTACTTC
TRBV4-1,.,TRBJ2-3,.,16,CASSQILSRPTDTQYF,TGCGCCAGCAGCCAAATTCTCTCTCGGCCCACAGATACGCAGTATTTT
TRBV10-3,few,TRBJ1-2,.,12,CAISQQGYGYTF,TGTGCCATCAGCCAGCAGGGCTATGGCTACACCTTC
TRBV4-3,.,TRBJ1-2,TRBD1,14,CASSQVTGVYGYTF,TGCGCCAGCAGCCAAGTAACAGGGGTTTATGGCTACACCTTC
TRBV9,.,TRBJ1-4,.,15,CASSVEGQLGEKLFF,TGTGCCAGCAGCGTAGAAGGACAACTAGGGGAAAAACTGTTTTTT
TRBV30,.,TRBJ1-4,.,13,CAWARDREEKLFF,TGTGCCTGGGCTCGGGACCGGGAAGAAAAACTGTTTTTT